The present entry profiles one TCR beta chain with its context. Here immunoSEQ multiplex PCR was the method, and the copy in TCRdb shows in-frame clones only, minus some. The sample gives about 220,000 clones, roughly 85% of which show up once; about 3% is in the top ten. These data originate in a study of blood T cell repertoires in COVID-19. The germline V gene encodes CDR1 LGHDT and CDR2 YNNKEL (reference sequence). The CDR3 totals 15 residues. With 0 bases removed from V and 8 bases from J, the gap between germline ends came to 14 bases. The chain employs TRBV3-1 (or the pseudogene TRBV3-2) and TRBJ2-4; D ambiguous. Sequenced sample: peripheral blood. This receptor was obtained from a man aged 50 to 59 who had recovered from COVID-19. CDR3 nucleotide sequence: TGTGCCAGCAGCCAAGATCCTAGTTATAAAGACATTCAGTACTTC. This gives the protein CASSQDPSYKDIQYF.